One sample yielded the 12 T cell receptor beta chains listed below, sequenced in a study of T cell changes during pregnancy in multiple sclerosis. The table came from immunoSEQ multiplex PCR; TCRdb's copy has only in-frame clones and leaves some out. The sample has roughly 69,000 clones; roughly nine tenths are singletons. Sample: peripheral blood, taken in the second trimester of pregnancy. The receptors were gathered from a female donor with multiple sclerosis, enrolled in a pregnancy study.

The chain couples TRBV2 to TRBJ2-6, with 9 bases identical to TRBD1. Germline CDR1 SNHLY, CDR2 FYNNEI. The V and J ends lost 3 bases and 3 bases, in that order; junction bases with no gene match: 6. This CDR3 is built from 17 residues. CDR3 sequence reads: CASSDDRGVYGANVLTF. The CDR3 bases are TGTGCCAGCAGTGACGACAGGGGGGTGTATGGGGCCAACGTCCTGACTTTC.

J is TRBJ2-7 and V is TRBV5-1; 8 positions agree with TRBD2. In germline, CDR1 is SGHRS, CDR2 YFSETQ. With V trimmed by 0 bases and J by 2 bases, 4 bases remained unmatched. CDR3 length: 15 amino acids. CDR3 protein: CASSLAQGLAYEQYF. In DNA, the CDR3 is TGCGCCAGCAGCTTGGCCCAGGGACTAGCCTACGAGCAGTACTTC.

The V gene is TRBV7-9, the J gene TRBJ2-7, with 7 bases fitting TRBD1. Per germline, CDR1 SEHNR and CDR2 FQNEAQ (reference sequence). The CDR3 runs 15 residues. Unmatched junction bases numbered 9, after V lost 6 bases and J lost 1 base. CDR3 sequence (DNA): TGTGCCAGCAGACCTGACAGGGCACTTTCCTACGAGCAGTACTTC. The encoded protein is CASRPDRALSYEQYF.

Regarding this clone: The junction differs from germline at one of its ends, possibly a read error. The V call is TRBV10-2, the J call TRBJ1-2; TRBD1 is a possible D gene (5 bases). The germline V gene has CDR1 WSHSY and CDR2 SAAADI. The CDR3 is 15 amino acids. The CDR3 protein is CASSESSGLNCGYTF. CDR3 nucleotide sequence: TGCGCCAGCAGTGAGAGTTCAGGGCTCAACTGTGGCTACACCTTC.

The gene calls are TRBV7-6 and TRBJ1-1; D might be TRBD1 (5 bases). Per germline, CDR1 SGHVS and CDR2 FNYEAQ. V was cut by 2 bases and J by 0 bases, with 10 bases left in between. The CDR3 sequence is 15 residues long. The CDR3 region has the DNA TGTGCCAGCAGCTTACTTGGACACCTGAACACTGAAGCTTTCTTT. Its translation: CASSLLGHLNTEAFF.

The V call is TRBV7-3, the J call TRBJ2-1; 9 bases map to TRBD1. There are 15 residues in the CDR3. V shed 1 base, J shed 9 bases, and the junction held 7 bases outside the gene matches. The germline V gene encodes CDR1 SGHTA and CDR2 FQGTGA. The chain's CDR3 is CASSLNPGQGSEQFF. CDR3 sequence (DNA): TGTGCCAGCAGCTTAAACCCGGGACAGGGTTCTGAGCAGTTCTTC. Variable domain in full (rest from reference TRBV7-3 and TRBJ2-1): GAGVSQTPSNKVTEKGKYVELRCDPISGHTALYWYRQSLGQGPEFLIYFQGTGAADDSGLPNDRFFAVRPEGSVSTLKIQRTERGDSAVYLCASSLNPGQGSEQFFGPGTRLTVL.

The rearrangement uses TRBV2 and TRBJ2-5; maybe TRBD2 (6 bases). V was trimmed by 4 bases and J by 5 bases, leaving 11 bases between them. This CDR3 has 13 amino acids. The germline V gene has CDR1 SNHLY and CDR2 FYNNEI. CDR3 in DNA: TGTGCCAGCAGTGTGGAGGGGCCGGAGACCCAGTACTTC. It is translated as CASSVEGPETQYF.

The J gene is TRBJ2-1, the V gene TRBV4-2; 9 positions agree with TRBD1. Germline V gene sequence: CDR1 LGHNA, CDR2 YNFKEQ. V shed 1 base, J shed 6 bases, and the junction held 13 bases outside the gene matches. This CDR3 comprises 18 residues. CDR3 amino acids: CASSQVQGRTGESNEQFF. The CDR3 DNA is TGTGCCAGCAGCCAAGTGCAGGGTCGGACAGGGGAGAGCAATGAGCAGTTCTTC.

This sequence joins TRBV19 and TRBJ2-3; 12 nucleotides match TRBD2. This CDR3 is 15 amino acids long. V was pared by 5 bases and J by 7 bases, with 7 bases of the junction left unmatched. Germline CDR1 LNHDA, CDR2 SQIVND (reference sequence). The CDR3 here is CASSVGLAGANTQYF. The CDR3 DNA reads as TGTGCCAGTAGTGTGGGACTAGCGGGTGCTAATACGCAGTATTTT.

This rearrangement joins TRBV6-6 to TRBJ1-1; D unresolved. The CDR3 has 12 residues. V was clipped by 2 bases and J by 1 base, with 2 bases between them. Germline V gives CDR1 MNHNY, CDR2 SVGAGI (reference sequence). CDR3 residues: CASSYRNTEAFF. The CDR3 nucleotides read TGTGCCAGCAGTTACCGGAACACTGAAGCTTTCTTT.

The chain links TRBV7-7 to TRBJ2-3, with 8 bases that match TRBD1. The CDR3 contains 16 residues. Germline V gene data show CDR1 as SSHAT and CDR2 as FNYEAQ (reference sequence). With 0 bases clipped from V and 5 bases from J, the junction kept 7 bases outside the gene matches. The CDR3 DNA reads TGTGCCAGCAGCTTAGCAACAGGGGGTGGTATAGATACGCAGTATTTT. Translating it yields CASSLATGGGIDTQYF. The complete variable domain, with remaining parts taken from reference TRBV7-7 and TRBJ2-3, reads GAGVSQSPRYKVTKRGQDVTLRCDPISSHATLYWYQQALGQGPEFLTYFNYEAQPDKSGLPSDRFSAERPEGSISTLTIQRTEQRDSAMYRCASSLATGGGIDTQYFGPGTRLTVL.

The chain is built from TRBV10-2 and TRBJ2-3; no definite D call. The CDR3 runs to 12 residues. The V gene's germline CDR1 is WSHSY and CDR2 SAAADI. V dropped 4 bases and J dropped 6 bases, with 8 bases sitting between them. This chain's CDR3 is CASSGLVDTQYF. The CDR3 DNA reads as TGCGCCAGCAGTGGACTTGTGGATACGCAGTATTTT.